The 27 T cell receptor beta chains listed next were all sequenced from one sample in a study of blood T cell repertoires in COVID-19. The method was immunoSEQ multiplex PCR; TCRdb's version includes in-frame clones alone and lacks a portion of them. The sample has roughly 200,000 clones; about three quarters are singletons. The sample comprised peripheral blood. These receptors originate from a woman older than 75 with COVID-19, enrolled during active disease.

The genes are TRBV3-1 (or the pseudogene TRBV3-2) and TRBJ2-3; TRBD2 matches at 11 bases. The CDR3 sequence is 21 residues long. Trimming removed 1 base from V and 5 bases from J; junction bases left unmatched: 20. Germline loops: CDR1 LGHDT, CDR2 YNNKEL (reference sequence). In nucleotides, the CDR3 is TGTGCCAGCAGCCAAGGGCTAATACTAGCGGGAGTACTCCGTCCAAAAGATACGCAGTATTTT. Amino acids: CASSQGLILAGVLRPKDTQYF.

The CDR3: CASSLTRVGTEAFF. The CDR3 region has the DNA TGTGCCAGCAGCTTAACGAGGGTAGGCACTGAAGCTTTCTTT. The rearrangement links TRBV7-3 to TRBJ1-1; D is unresolved. The germline CDR1 and CDR2 sequences are SGHTA and FQGTGA. Trimming shortened V by 0 bases and J by 4 bases, and 9 bases separated the two germline ends. This CDR3 region has 14 residues.

The rearrangement uses TRBV19 and TRBJ1-2, with D hard to call. Germline values: CDR1 LNHDA, CDR2 SQIVND (reference sequence). This CDR3 contains 15 residues. Trimming cost V 6 bases and J 0 bases, with 14 bases left between them. In nucleotides, the CDR3 is TGTGCCAGTAGGTATACAGCTCCTCCTAACTATGGCTACACCTTC. Its translation is CASRYTAPPNYGYTF.

This rearrangement joins TRBV4-2 to TRBJ2-1; D not resolved. Per germline, CDR1 LGHNA and CDR2 YNFKEQ. V was clipped by 2 bases and J by 9 bases, with 11 bases between them. The CDR3 covers 13 residues. DNA for the CDR3: TGTGCCAGCAGCCAACCCGGAGACGGTGAGCAGTTCTTC. Its translation is CASSQPGDGEQFF.

This clone was seen more than once but under ten times. This rearrangement joins TRBV21-1 to TRBJ1-3; the table gives TRBD1 as D, unverified against the DNA. TRBV21-1 is reported as a pseudogene. This CDR3 is built from 15 residues. As DNA, the CDR3 is TGTGCCAGCAACCACGACAGGGGGCAAGGAAACACCATATATTTT. This translates into CASNHDRGQGNTIYF.

This clone was counted a single time. The chain carries TRBV5-8 and TRBJ1-6; possibly TRBD1 for D (5 bases). The CDR3 extends over 16 amino acids. Germline values: CDR1 SGHTS, CDR2 YDEGEE. V lost 3 bases and J lost 0, with 10 bases in between. The CDR3 DNA reads TGTGCCAGCAGCTCTTCAGGGCCCTCCTATAATTCACCCCTCCACTTT. Its translation: CASSSSGPSYNSPLHF.

This sequence joins TRBV18 and TRBJ1-2; a possible D gene is TRBD1 (5 bases). The ends were cut back, 5 bases at V and 0 bases at J, with 10 bases in the middle. The CDR3 contains 14 residues. Germline CDR1 and CDR2: KGHSH and LQKENI. Here the CDR3 DNA reads TGTGCCAGCTCATCGGACACCCCTAACTATGGCTACACCTTC. Amino acids: CASSSDTPNYGYTF.

This chain connects TRBV6-1 to TRBJ2-1, with D perhaps matching TRBD1 (5 bases). CDR1 MNHNS and CDR2 SASEGT come from the germline V gene. The CDR3 totals 15 residues. Between the trimmed V and J ends, which lost 2 bases and 4 bases, there was a span of 12 bases. CDR3: CASSEPKGAYNEQFF. CDR3 DNA: TGTGCCAGCAGTGAACCCAAAGGGGCTTACAATGAGCAGTTCTTC.

J is TRBJ2-7 and V is TRBV20-1, with 10 bases identical to TRBD2. Trimming took 3 bases from V and 1 from J; bases not matched to a gene: 6. The CDR3 extends over 15 amino acids. The germline V gene has CDR1 DFQATT and CDR2 SNEGSKA (reference sequence). CDR3 DNA: TGCAGTGCTAGTCCGGGACTAGCGTCTTCCTACGAGCAGTACTTC. It translates to CSASPGLASSYEQYF.

The chain uses TRBV7-8 and TRBJ1-5; the match to TRBD1 covers 10 bases. The CDR3 length is 17 residues. The V gene end was trimmed by 5 bases and the J gene end by 0 bases; junction bases not matched to a gene: 7. Germline V CDR1 and CDR2: SGHVS, FQNEAQ. The CDR3 DNA sequence: TGTGCCAGCAGCCTGGGACAGGGGTTTGTTAGCAATCAGCCCCAGCATTTT. Amino acid sequence: CASSLGQGFVSNQPQHF.

The V call is TRBV27, the J call TRBJ2-3; weak D call: TRBD2 (5 bases). Germline V gene data show CDR1 as MNHEY and CDR2 as SMNVEV (reference sequence). The CDR3 spans 16 residues. Trimming shortened V by 6 bases and J by 5 bases, and 21 bases separated the two germline ends. The CDR3 DNA reads as TGTGCCAGCAGAACCGGACTGGATAGGAATCGAGATACGCAGTATTTT. Its translation: CASRTGLDRNRDTQYF.

The rearrangement joins TRBV10-2 to TRBJ1-4; 12 bases agree with TRBD1. The V segment lost 0 bases and the J segment 7 bases; nucleotides outside the gene matches: 3. The germline gives CDR1 WSHSY, CDR2 SAAADI. CDR3 length equals 16 residues. CDR3 region: CASSESGTGGGEKLFF. The CDR3 DNA is TGCGCCAGCAGTGAGTCCGGGACAGGGGGCGGTGAAAAACTGTTTTTT.

The rearrangement links TRBV7-9 to TRBJ2-1; D gene ambiguous. The CDR3 has 14 residues. Germline CDR1 is SEHNR and CDR2 is FQNEAQ (reference sequence). Trimming cost V 3 bases and J 4 bases, with 10 bases left between them. The CDR3: CASSLQDSYNEQFF. The CDR3 DNA is TGTGCCAGCAGCTTGCAAGACTCGTACAATGAGCAGTTCTTC.

The chain uses TRBV28 and TRBJ1-2, with D tentatively TRBD1 (5 bases). CDR1 is MDHEN and CDR2 is SYDVKM in the germline V gene. V lost 6 bases and J 4 bases, leaving 12 bases between the germline ends. The CDR3 loop spans 13 amino acids. The CDR3 DNA reads TGTGCCAGCAGACTTCAGGGAGGCTATGGCTACACCTTC. It is translated as CASRLQGGYGYTF.

J is TRBJ2-7 and V is TRBV21-1; the table gives TRBD1 as D, unverified against the DNA. TRBV21-1 is shown as a pseudogene. CDR3 length equals 17 residues. This CDR3 is CASSKDLRHRVTYEQYF. In nucleotides, the CDR3 is TGTGCCAGCAGCAAAGACCTTCGACACAGGGTGACCTACGAGCAGTACTTC.

The chain links TRBV2 to TRBJ2-5; D might be TRBD2 (5 bases). CDR1 and CDR2 from the germline V gene are SNHLY and FYNNEI. Trimming took off 7 bases at V and 4 bases at J, with 16 bases between the two ends. The CDR3 extends over 14 amino acids. CDR3 in amino acids: CASNPEASRETQYF. CDR3 nucleotide sequence: TGTGCCAGCAACCCGGAGGCATCCCGAGAGACCCAGTACTTC. Together with reference TRBV2 and TRBJ2-5, the CDR3 gives the full variable domain: EPEVTQTPSHQVTQMGQEVILRCVPISNHLYFYWYRQILGQKVEFLVSFYNNEISEKSEIFDDQFSVERPDGSNFTLKIRSTKLEDSAMYFCASNPEASRETQYFGPGTRLLVL.

This clone appeared a few times. The chain uses TRBV28 and TRBJ1-3; D remains unclear. Germline CDR1 is MDHEN and CDR2 is SYDVKM. Trimming took 7 bases from V and 0 from J, leaving 7 bases between them. The CDR3 sequence is 13 residues long. The CDR3 loop is CASMAGSGNTIYF. CDR3 DNA sequence: TGTGCCAGCATGGCGGGCTCTGGAAACACCATATATTTT.

The chain employs TRBV14 and TRBJ2-3, with TRBD2 matching over 13 bases. Germline-derived CDR1 and CDR2 are SGHDN and FVKESK. CDR3 size: 18 residues. V gave up 4 bases and J gave up 4 bases; unmatched junction bases: 11. The CDR3 DNA follows: TGTGCCAGCAGCCGACCGGGACTAGCGGGGACTGGGGCAGATACGCAGTATTTT. Translation: CASSRPGLAGTGADTQYF.

The rearrangement joins TRBV3-1 (or the pseudogene TRBV3-2) to TRBJ2-3; D not resolved. CDR1 is LGHDT, CDR2 YNNKEL, per germline (reference sequence). This CDR3 has 14 amino acids. Trimming shortened V by 0 bases and J by 5 bases, and 9 bases separated the two germline ends. The CDR3 DNA reads as TGTGCCAGCAGCCAAGATCCTTCAGGAGATACGCAGTATTTT. Translation gives CASSQDPSGDTQYF.

The chain couples TRBV9 to TRBJ2-1, with D maybe TRBD1 (6 bases). The germline V gene has CDR1 SGDLS and CDR2 YYNGEE. The CDR3 totals 14 residues. V lost 1 base and J 1 base, leaving 6 bases between the germline ends. For the CDR3, the DNA is TGTGCCAGCAGCGTAACAGGGTCCTACAATGAGCAGTTCTTC. It encodes CASSVTGSYNEQFF.

The chain couples TRBV4-3 to TRBJ1-2; no firm D call. With 0 bases removed from V and 5 bases from J, the gap between germline ends came to 10 bases. CDR3 length: 14 amino acids. Germline values: CDR1 LGHNA, CDR2 YSLEER. The CDR3: CASSQDSSLYGYTF. The CDR3 nucleotides are TGCGCCAGCAGCCAAGATTCGAGCCTTTATGGCTACACCTTC.

The chain combines TRBV6-1 with TRBJ2-7; 10 nucleotides align to TRBD1. The J segment lost 7 bases and the V segment lost 3 bases, leaving 3 bases of the junction unmatched. The CDR3 spans 13 residues. Per germline, CDR1 MNHNS and CDR2 SASEGT. The CDR3 DNA sequence: TGTGCCAGCAGTGAGGGACAGGGGTCAGAGCAGTACTTC. Translated: CASSEGQGSEQYF.

The chain employs TRBV11-2 and TRBJ1-6, with D possibly being TRBD1 (5 bases). The CDR3 runs 16 residues. V gave up 1 base and J gave up 6 bases, with 13 bases separating them. Germline CDR1 and CDR2: SGHAT and FQNNGV. CDR3 protein: CASSLGRPGGNSPLHF. DNA for the CDR3: TGTGCCAGCAGCTTAGGCCGCCCGGGGGGTAATTCACCCCTCCACTTT.

The genes are TRBV27 and TRBJ2-3; TRBD2 matches 12 bases. This CDR3 region has 16 residues. V lost 4 bases, J lost 7 bases, and 9 bases stayed unmatched. The germline gives CDR1 MNHEY, CDR2 SMNVEV (reference sequence). Written as DNA, the CDR3 is TGTGCCAGCAGTTACCTAGCGGGGGGGCCGAAAAATACGCAGTATTTT. As protein: CASSYLAGGPKNTQYF.

V gene TRBV2 combines with J gene TRBJ2-7, with TRBD1 identical over 7 bases. Germline CDR1 reads SNHLY; CDR2 reads FYNNEI. V was clipped by 6 bases and J by 2 bases; unmatched bases: 1. This CDR3 comprises 12 residues. Written as DNA, the CDR3 is TGTGCCAGCAGCCAGGGGGCCTACGAGCAGTACTTC. It yields the protein CASSQGAYEQYF.

This rearrangement joins TRBV19 to TRBJ2-2, with D hard to call. The CDR3 spans 15 residues. The germline gives CDR1 LNHDA, CDR2 SQIVND (reference sequence). The V end lost 7 bases, the J end lost 6 bases, and 18 bases lay between the germline ends. CDR3 in DNA: TGTGCCAGTAAGTGGGCACGTTCTTTGCCCGGGGAGCTGTTTTTT. Translation gives CASKWARSLPGELFF.

V usage is TRBV2 and J usage is TRBJ2-1; 10 nucleotides align to TRBD1. Germline values: CDR1 SNHLY, CDR2 FYNNEI. V dropped 4 bases and J dropped 6; count of bases not matched to a gene: 6. The CDR3 spans 15 residues. CDR3 in amino acids: CASSARQGAFNEQFF. The CDR3 region has the DNA TGTGCCAGCAGTGCTCGACAGGGGGCGTTCAATGAGCAGTTCTTC.